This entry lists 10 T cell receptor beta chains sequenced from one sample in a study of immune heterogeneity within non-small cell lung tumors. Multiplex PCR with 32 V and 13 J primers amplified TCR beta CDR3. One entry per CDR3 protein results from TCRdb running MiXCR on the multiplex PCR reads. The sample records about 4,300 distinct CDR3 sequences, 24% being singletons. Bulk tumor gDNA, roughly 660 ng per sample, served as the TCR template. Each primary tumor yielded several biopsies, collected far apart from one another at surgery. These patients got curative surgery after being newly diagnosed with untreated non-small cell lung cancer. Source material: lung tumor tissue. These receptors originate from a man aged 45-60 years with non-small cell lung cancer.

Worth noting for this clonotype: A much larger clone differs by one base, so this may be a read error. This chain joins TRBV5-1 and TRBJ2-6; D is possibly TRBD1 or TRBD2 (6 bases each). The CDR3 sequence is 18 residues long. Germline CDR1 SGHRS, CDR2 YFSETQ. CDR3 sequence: CASSLVSGEASGANALTF. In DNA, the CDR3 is TGCGCCAGCAGCTTGGTTTCAGGGGAGGCGTCTGGGGCCAACGCCCTGACTTTC.

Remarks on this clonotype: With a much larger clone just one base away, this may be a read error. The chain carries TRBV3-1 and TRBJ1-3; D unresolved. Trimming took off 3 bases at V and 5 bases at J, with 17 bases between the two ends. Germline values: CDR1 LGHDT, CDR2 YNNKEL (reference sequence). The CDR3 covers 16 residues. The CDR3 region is CASSQEGTQARNTIYF. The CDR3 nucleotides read TGTGCCAGCAGCCAGGAGGGTACCCAGGCCCGAAACACCATATATTTT.

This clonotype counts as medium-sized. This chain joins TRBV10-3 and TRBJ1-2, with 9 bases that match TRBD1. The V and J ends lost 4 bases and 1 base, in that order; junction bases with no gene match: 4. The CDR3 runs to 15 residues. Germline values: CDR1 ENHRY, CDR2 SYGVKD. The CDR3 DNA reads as TGTGCCATCAGTGTCGACAGGGGGAGTAACTATGGCTACACCTTC. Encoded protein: CAISVDRGSNYGYTF.

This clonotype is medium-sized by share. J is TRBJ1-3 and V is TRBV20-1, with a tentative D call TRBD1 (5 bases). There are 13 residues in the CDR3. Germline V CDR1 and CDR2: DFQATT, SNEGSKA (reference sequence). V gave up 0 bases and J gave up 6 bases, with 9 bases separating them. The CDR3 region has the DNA TGCAGTGCTAGAGATCGGGGGGTAAACACCATATATTTT. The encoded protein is CSARDRGVNTIYF.

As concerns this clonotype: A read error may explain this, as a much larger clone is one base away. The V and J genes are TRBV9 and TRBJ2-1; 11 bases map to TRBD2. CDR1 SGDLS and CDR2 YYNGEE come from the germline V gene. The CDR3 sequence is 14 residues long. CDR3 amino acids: CANSGSGRAHEQFF. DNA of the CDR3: TGTGCCAACAGCGGTAGCGGGAGGGCCCATGAGCAGTTCTTC.

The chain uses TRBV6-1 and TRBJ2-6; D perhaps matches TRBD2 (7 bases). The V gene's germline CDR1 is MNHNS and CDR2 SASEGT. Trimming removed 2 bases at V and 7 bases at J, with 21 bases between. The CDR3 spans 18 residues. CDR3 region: CASSERGRASYGANVLTF. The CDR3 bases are TGTGCCAGCAGTGAAAGGGGGAGGGCAAGCTATGGAGCCAACGTCCTGACTTTC.

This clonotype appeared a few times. The CDR3 loop reads CTSSLVGWGYTF. The CDR3 nucleotides read TGTACCAGCAGCTTAGTCGGTTGGGGCTACACCTTC. The rearrangement uses TRBV7-2 and TRBJ1-2; D unresolved. This CDR3 region has 12 residues. Germline V gene lookup returns CDR1 SGHTA and CDR2 FQGNSA. V lost 1 base, J lost 8 bases, and 8 bases lay in between.

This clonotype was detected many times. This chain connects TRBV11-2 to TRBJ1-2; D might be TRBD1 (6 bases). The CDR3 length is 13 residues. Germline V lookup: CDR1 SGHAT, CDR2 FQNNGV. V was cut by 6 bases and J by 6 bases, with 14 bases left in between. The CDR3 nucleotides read TGTGCCAGCAGATCCCTGGACAGCAATGGCTACACCTTC. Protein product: CASRSLDSNGYTF.

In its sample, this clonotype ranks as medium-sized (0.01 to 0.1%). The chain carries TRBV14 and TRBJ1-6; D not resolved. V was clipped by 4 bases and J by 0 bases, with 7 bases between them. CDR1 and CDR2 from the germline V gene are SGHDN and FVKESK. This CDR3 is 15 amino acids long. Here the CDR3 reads CASSLRSSYNSPLHF. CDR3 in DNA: TGTGCCAGCAGCCTACGGAGCTCCTATAATTCACCCCTCCACTTT.

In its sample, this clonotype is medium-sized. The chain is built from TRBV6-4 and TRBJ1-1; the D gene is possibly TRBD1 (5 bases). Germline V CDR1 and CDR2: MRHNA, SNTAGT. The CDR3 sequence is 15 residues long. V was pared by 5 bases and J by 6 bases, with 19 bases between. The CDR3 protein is CASSRDGASGAEAFF. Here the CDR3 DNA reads TGTGCCAGCAGTAGGGACGGGGCTAGTGGGGCTGAAGCTTTCTTT.